This T cell receptor beta chain was captured in a study of blood T cell repertoires in COVID-19. As regards this clone: The CDR3 does not end in the conserved phenylalanine or tryptophan, so this is likely a read error. The DNA is omitted, as the CDR3 cannot be located on it reliably, and the CDR3 follows TCRdb's listing.

The CDR3 totals 14 residues, both ends included. Germline V gives CDR1 SGDLS, CDR2 YYNGEE. Data came from immunoSEQ multiplex PCR; TCRdb stores just in-frame clones and leaves some out. The profile shows about 220,000 clones, roughly 85% of them singletons. The sample comprised peripheral blood. This clonotype originated in a woman in her 70s with COVID-19, enrolled during active disease. V gene TRBV9 combines with J gene TRBJ1-5. CDR3: CASTIEPLASVCLS.